The 11 T cell receptor beta chains below all came from one sample that was sequenced in a study of PD-1 blockade in classical Hodgkin lymphoma. Produced via immunoSEQ multiplex PCR; TCRdb's table is partial and in-frame only. The sample yields 6,000 to 6,500 clones, about 76% seen once. Time point denoted: cycle 4 day 1 (C4D1), after around six weeks of nivolumab. All patients experienced relapse after autologous stem cell transplantation, and brentuximab vedotin exposure was variable. Investigators obtained CD8+ T cells from thawed PBMCs by magnetic negative selection. The sample consisted of CD8+ T cells from blood, taken before the fourth cycle of nivolumab. The origin of the receptors is a human donor with classical Hodgkin lymphoma.

This chain connects TRBV30 to TRBJ1-1, with D unclear. The CDR3 is 11 amino acids. Germline V gene lookup returns CDR1 GTSNPN and CDR2 SVGIG (reference sequence). Trimming stripped 3 bases from V and 5 bases from J, with 7 bases between. The CDR3 here is CAWSLGTEAFF. CDR3 DNA: TGTGCCTGGAGCCTGGGTACTGAAGCTTTCTTT. Together with reference TRBV30 and TRBJ1-1, the CDR3 gives the full variable domain: SQTIHQWPATLVQPVGSPLSLECTVEGTSNPNLYWYRQAAGRGLQLLFYSVGIGQISSEVPQNLSASRPQDRQFILSSKKLLLSDSGFYLCAWSLGTEAFFGQGTRLTVV.

The chain uses TRBV11-2 and TRBJ1-1; D gene uncertain. CDR1 is SGHAT, CDR2 FQNNGV, per germline. Trimming removed 3 bases from V and 4 bases from J, with 6 bases in between. The CDR3 is made up of 12 amino acids. CDR3 amino acids: CASSLDFTEAFF. CDR3 in DNA: TGTGCCAGCAGCTTGGACTTCACTGAAGCTTTCTTT.

The chain joins TRBV7-9 to TRBJ2-4; D is unresolved. The CDR3 is 15 residues long. Germline-derived CDR1 and CDR2 are SEHNR and FQNEAQ (reference sequence). With 4 bases removed from V and 0 bases from J, the gap between germline ends came to 10 bases. The CDR3 here is CASSYPGRAKNIQYF. The DNA for the CDR3 is TGTGCCAGCAGCTACCCTGGACGAGCCAAAAACATTCAGTACTTC.

This clone was seen more than once but under ten times. The chain joins TRBV30 to TRBJ2-1; D ambiguous. The CDR3 consists of 12 residues. V shed 0 bases and J shed 7 bases, with 7 bases lying between them. Germline-derived CDR1 and CDR2 are GTSNPN and SVGIG (reference sequence). Here the CDR3 reads CAWSVRVNEQFF. The CDR3 DNA reads as TGTGCCTGGAGTGTACGAGTTAATGAGCAGTTCTTC.

The chain links TRBV11-2 to TRBJ2-1; 12 positions agree with TRBD2. The CDR3 has 15 residues. Trimming cost V 6 bases and J 5 bases; bases outside gene matches: 5. Germline assignment: CDR1 SGHAT and CDR2 FQNNGV. The CDR3 reads CASRLAGGPHNEQFF. The CDR3 DNA sequence: TGTGCCAGCAGGCTAGCGGGAGGGCCACACAATGAGCAGTTCTTC.

The V gene is TRBV4-1, the J gene TRBJ2-1, with 10 positions matching TRBD2. Germline CDR1 and CDR2: MGHRA and YSYEKL. The CDR3 totals 17 residues. J lost 3 bases, V lost 4 bases, and 9 bases had no gene match. CDR3 in amino acids: CASSPRSGRGYYNEQFF. As DNA, the CDR3 is TGCGCCAGCAGCCCCCGAAGCGGGAGGGGGTACTACAATGAGCAGTTCTTC.

The chain combines TRBV2 with TRBJ1-4; TRBD1 matches 11 bases. V lost 6 bases, J lost 6 bases, and 12 bases stayed unmatched. Looked up from germline, CDR1 is SNHLY and CDR2 is FYNNEI. The CDR3 runs to 17 residues. CDR3 sequence reads: CASSNRGQGARHEKLFF. CDR3 DNA: TGTGCCAGCAGCAATCGAGGACAGGGGGCGCGTCATGAAAAACTGTTTTTT.

Regarding this clone: Additional DNA sequences in this sample encode the identical CDR3. The rearrangement links TRBV7-9 to TRBJ2-2; D not resolved. There are 15 residues in the CDR3. Germline lookup yields CDR1 SEHNR and CDR2 FQNEAQ (reference sequence). Trimming pared 11 bases from V and 3 bases from J, leaving 19 bases between. This CDR3 reads CAPSGIGGDTGELFF. The CDR3 nucleotides read TGTGCCCCCTCAGGAATTGGTGGGGACACCGGGGAGCTGTTTTTT.

The chain uses TRBV7-2 and TRBJ2-7, with D tentatively TRBD1 or TRBD2 (5 bases each). Trimming removed 1 base at V and 2 bases at J, with 12 bases between. CDR3 length: 15 residues. Germline CDR1 reads SGHTA; CDR2 reads FQGNSA. The CDR3 DNA reads TGTGCCAGCAGCTTAGGCGGGTTGGGGGCCTACGAGCAGTACTTC. Residues: CASSLGGLGAYEQYF.

The chain carries TRBV7-6 and TRBJ1-2; 9 bases agree with TRBD1. This CDR3 region has 16 residues. Per the germline V gene, CDR1 is SGHVS and CDR2 is FNYEAQ. V trimming: 2 bases; J trimming: 5 bases; junction bases outside the gene matches: 9. The CDR3 spells CASSLSSGTGSYGYTF. The DNA of the CDR3 is TGTGCCAGCAGCTTATCCTCCGGGACAGGGTCGTATGGCTACACCTTC.

The V gene is TRBV11-1, the J gene TRBJ2-5; D gene ambiguous. The CDR3 is made up of 13 amino acids. In germline, CDR1 is SGHAT, CDR2 FQDESV (reference sequence). V lost 5 bases to trimming and J lost 1 base, with 8 bases between them. The CDR3 DNA follows: TGTGCCAGCAGCCCCAGGATCCAAGAGACCCAGTACTTC. It yields the protein CASSPRIQETQYF. Supplemented by reference TRBV11-1 and TRBJ2-5, the full variable domain reads EAEVAQSPRYKITEKSQAVAFWCDPISGHATLYWYRQILGQGPELLVQFQDESVVDDSQLPKDRFSAERLKGVDSTLKIQPAELGDSAMYLCASSPRIQETQYFGPGTRLLVL.